This T cell receptor (beta chain) is drawn from a study of blood T cell repertoires in COVID-19. Study as a whole: The samples span acute and convalescent COVID-19 from the United States, Italy and Spain.

In the original analysis: It was from reference gene primer amplification that nucleated cell counts were estimated. TCRdb's copy holds only in-frame clones and misses some; the assay was immunoSEQ multiplex PCR. V and J calls and clone size are copied from that table; D and trimming were computed from the DNA. The sample holds fewer than 350,000 clones, around 84% seen once. This clone was detected a few times. Recovery among Cohort 3 donors was established by two negative PCRs, clearance, or symptom resolution. Per the germline V gene, CDR1 is SGHAT and CDR2 is FQNNGV. The V gene lost 2 bases and the J gene lost 0 bases, with 13 bases spanning the gap. There are 16 residues in the CDR3.

The chain carries TRBV11-2 and TRBJ1-1; tentative D call: TRBD1 (5 bases). This clonotype was obtained from a woman aged 50 to 60 who had recovered from COVID-19. Material: PBMCs or T cells enriched from blood (not recorded which). The CDR3 nucleotides read TGTGCCAGCAGCTTAAACTCTAGACAGATGAACACTGAAGCTTTCTTT. Translating gives CASSLNSRQMNTEAFF.